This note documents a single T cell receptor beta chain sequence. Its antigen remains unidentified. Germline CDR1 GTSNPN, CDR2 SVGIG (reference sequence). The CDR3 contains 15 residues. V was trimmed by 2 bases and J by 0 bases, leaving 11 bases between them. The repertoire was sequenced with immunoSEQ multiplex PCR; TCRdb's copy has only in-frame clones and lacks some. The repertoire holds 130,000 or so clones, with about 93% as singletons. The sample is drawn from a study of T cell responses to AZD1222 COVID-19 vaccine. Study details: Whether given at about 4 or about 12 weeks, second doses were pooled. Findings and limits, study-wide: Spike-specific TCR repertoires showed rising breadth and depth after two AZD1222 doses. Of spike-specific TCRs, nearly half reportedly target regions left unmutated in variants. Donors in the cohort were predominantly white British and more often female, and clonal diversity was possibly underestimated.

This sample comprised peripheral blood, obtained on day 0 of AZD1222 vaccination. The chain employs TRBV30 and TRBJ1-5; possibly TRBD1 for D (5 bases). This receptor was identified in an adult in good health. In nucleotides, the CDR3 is TGTGCCTGGAGTCGGGGGGGAACTAGCAATCAGCCCCAGCATTTT. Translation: CAWSRGGTSNQPQHF.